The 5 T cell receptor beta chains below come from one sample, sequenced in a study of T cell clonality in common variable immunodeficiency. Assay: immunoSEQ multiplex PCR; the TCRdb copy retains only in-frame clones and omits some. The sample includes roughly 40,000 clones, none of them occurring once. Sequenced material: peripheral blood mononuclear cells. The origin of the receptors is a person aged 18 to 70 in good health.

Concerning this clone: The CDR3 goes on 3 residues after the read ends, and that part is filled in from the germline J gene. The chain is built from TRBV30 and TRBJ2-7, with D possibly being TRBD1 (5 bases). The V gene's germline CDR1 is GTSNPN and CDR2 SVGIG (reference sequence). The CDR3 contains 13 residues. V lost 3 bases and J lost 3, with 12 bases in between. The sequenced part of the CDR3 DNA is TGTGCCTGGAGCCCAGGGCCCGACTACGAG. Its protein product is CAWSPGPDYE. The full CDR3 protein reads CAWSPGPDYEQYF.

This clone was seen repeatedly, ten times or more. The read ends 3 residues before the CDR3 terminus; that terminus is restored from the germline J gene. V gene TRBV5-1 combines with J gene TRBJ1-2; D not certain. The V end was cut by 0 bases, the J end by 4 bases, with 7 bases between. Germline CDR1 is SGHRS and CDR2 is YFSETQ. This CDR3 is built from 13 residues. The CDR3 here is CASSLDGPYGYTF. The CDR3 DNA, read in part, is TGCGCCAGCAGCTTGGACGGTCCCTATGGC. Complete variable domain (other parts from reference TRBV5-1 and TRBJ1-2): KAGVTQTPRYLIKTRGQQVTLSCSPISGHRSVSWYQQTPGQGLQFLFEYFSETQRNKGNFPGRFSGRQFSNSRSEMNVSTLELGDSALYLCASSLDGPYGYTFGSGTRLTVV.

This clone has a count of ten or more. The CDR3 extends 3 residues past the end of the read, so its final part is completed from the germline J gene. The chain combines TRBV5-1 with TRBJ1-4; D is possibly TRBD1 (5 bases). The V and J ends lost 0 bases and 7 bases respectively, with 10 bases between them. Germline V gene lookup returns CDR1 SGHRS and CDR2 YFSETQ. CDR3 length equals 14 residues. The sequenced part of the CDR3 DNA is TGCGCCAGCAGCTTGGGGGGCAGGAGTGAAAAA. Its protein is CASSLGGRSEK. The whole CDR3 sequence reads CASSLGGRSEKLFF.

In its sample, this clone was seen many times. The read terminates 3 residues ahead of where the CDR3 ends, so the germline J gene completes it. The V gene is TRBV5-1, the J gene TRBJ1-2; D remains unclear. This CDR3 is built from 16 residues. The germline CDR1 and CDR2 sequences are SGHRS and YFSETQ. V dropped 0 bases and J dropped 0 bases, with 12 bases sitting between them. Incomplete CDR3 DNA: TGCGCCAGCAGCTTGGGGGCGTTAGTAGCTAACTATGGC. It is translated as CASSLGALVANYG. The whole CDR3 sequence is CASSLGALVANYGYTF.

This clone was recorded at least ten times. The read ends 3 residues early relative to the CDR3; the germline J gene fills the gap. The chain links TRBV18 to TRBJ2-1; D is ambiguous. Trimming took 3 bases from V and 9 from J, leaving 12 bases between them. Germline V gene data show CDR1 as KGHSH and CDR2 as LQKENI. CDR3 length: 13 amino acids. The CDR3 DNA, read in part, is TGTGCCAGCTCACCGCCTTCCCAGGCTGAG. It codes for CASSPPSQAE. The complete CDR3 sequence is CASSPPSQAEQFF.